This is a list of T cell receptor beta chains from one sample in a study of T cell changes during pregnancy in multiple sclerosis. This table comes from immunoSEQ multiplex PCR, and its TCRdb copy is limited to in-frame clones, with some not included. Of 70,000 to 75,000 clones in the sample, over 85% were seen once. This specimen consisted of peripheral blood, obtained in the second trimester of pregnancy. These receptors originate from a female donor with multiple sclerosis, enrolled in a pregnancy study. The CDR3 runs from the conserved cysteine through the conserved F or W. D genes are given only for firm matches. Clone sizes are given selectively: once, few, many, or a class where the clone is expanded.

J gene,clone size,D gene,V gene,CDR3 protein,CDR3 DNA
TRBJ2-1,-,-,TRBV19,CASSIWSGNEQFF,TGTGCCAGTAGTATATGGTCAGGCAATGAGCAGTTCTTC
TRBJ1-4,-,-,TRBV6-1,CASSDIWARAFEKLFF,TGTGCCAGCAGTGATATTTGGGCCAGGGCGTTCGAAAAACTGTTTTTT
TRBJ1-4,-,TRBD1,TRBV30,CAWSPTTTGTEKLFF,TGTGCCTGGAGTCCGACAACGACAGGGACTGAAAAACTGTTTTTT
TRBJ1-1,-,-,TRBV7-9,CASSFTENTEAFF,TGTGCCAGCAGCTTCACTGAGAACACTGAAGCTTTCTTT
TRBJ1-3,-,-,TRBV4-1,CASSNWARVGAGNTIYF,TGCGCCAGCAGCAACTGGGCCAGGGTCGGCGCTGGAAACACCATATATTTT
TRBJ1-2,-,-,TRBV5-4,CASSPQGRLPHYGYTF,TGTGCCAGCAGCCCACAGGGTCGCCTTCCCCACTATGGCTACACCTTC
TRBJ2-7,-,TRBD2,TRBV11-1,CASSSTSGASYEQYF,TGTGCCAGCAGCTCGACTAGCGGGGCTTCCTACGAGCAGTACTTC
TRBJ2-7,-,-,TRBV11-1,CASSLLYEQYF,TGTGCCAGCAGCCTCCTTTACGAGCAGTACTTC
TRBJ2-7,-,-,TRBV4-1,CASSHGTGSSYEQYF,TGCGCCAGCAGCCATGGGACCGGGAGCTCCTACGAGCAGTACTTC
TRBJ2-3,-,TRBD2,TRBV5-1,CASSYGLAGGVVSDTQYF,TGCGCCAGCAGCTACGGACTAGCGGGGGGGGTGGTATCAGATACGCAGTATTTT
TRBJ1-4,-,-,TRBV7-9,CASSLLGLTTNEKLFF,TGTGCCAGCAGCTTACTTGGACTGACAACTAATGAAAAACTGTTTTTT
TRBJ1-2,-,TRBD1,TRBV5-1,CASSLGGRGLDGYTF,TGCGCCAGCAGCTTGGGCGGCAGGGGGCTGGATGGCTACACCTTC
TRBJ2-1,-,TRBD2,TRBV9,CASSVVREGGEQFF,TGTGCCAGCAGCGTAGTACGGGAGGGCGGTGAGCAGTTCTTC
TRBJ1-5,-,TRBD1,TRBV19,CASSIEQGAHQPQHF,TGTGCCAGTAGTATCGAACAGGGGGCCCATCAGCCCCAGCATTTT
TRBJ2-1,-,-,TRBV16,CASSQYTGYNEQFF,TGTGCCAGCAGCCAATATACAGGGTACAATGAGCAGTTCTTC
TRBJ1-1,-,-,TRBV19,CASSIRGGDTEAFF,TGTGCCAGTAGTATAAGGGGTGGCGACACTGAAGCTTTCTTT
TRBJ2-1,-,TRBD1,TRBV30,CAWTGGAGNEQFF,TGTGCCTGGACAGGGGGCGCGGGCAATGAGCAGTTCTTC
TRBJ2-7,-,-,TRBV5-6,CASSSRLDVSEQYF,TGTGCCAGCAGCTCCAGACTAGACGTCAGCGAGCAGTACTTC
TRBJ1-3,-,-,TRBV19,CASSPSGNTIYF,TGTGCCAGTAGTCCGTCTGGAAACACCATATATTTT
TRBJ1-2,-,-,TRBV19,CASSIPSGYGYTF,TGTGCCAGTAGTATACCATCCGGCTATGGCTACACCTTC
TRBJ1-1,-,TRBD1,TRBV19,CASIIGGTALNTEAFF,TGTGCCAGTATCATTGGGGGGACAGCTCTGAACACTGAAGCTTTCTTT
TRBJ2-1,-,TRBD2,TRBV9,CASSVIAGGRNNEQFF,TGTGCCAGCAGCGTCATAGCGGGGGGAAGAAACAATGAGCAGTTCTTC
TRBJ1-2,-,-,TRBV27,CASTEIGGSRGYTF,TGTGCCAGCACCGAAATTGGAGGATCTAGGGGCTACACCTTC
TRBJ1-4,-,-,TRBV19,CASRKVRGKTNEKLFF,TGTGCCAGCCGTAAGGTGCGAGGGAAGACTAATGAAAAACTGTTTTTT
TRBJ2-7,-,TRBD1,TRBV2,CASSERDRIPSYEQYF,TGTGCCAGCAGTGAACGGGACAGGATACCCTCCTACGAGCAGTACTTC
TRBJ1-6,-,TRBD1,TRBV19,CASSSGTVRNSPLHF,TGTGCCAGTAGCTCCGGGACAGTGCGTAATTCACCCCTCCACTTT
TRBJ1-1,-,-,TRBV6-1,CASSPHSTEAFF,TGTGCCAGCAGCCCCCACAGCACTGAAGCTTTCTTT
TRBJ2-5,-,TRBD2,TRBV5-4,CASSLTSGEETQYF,TGTGCCAGCAGCTTGACTAGCGGGGAAGAGACCCAGTACTTC
TRBJ1-1,once,-,TRBV10-3,CAINPTESTEAFF,TGTGCCATCAATCCCACGGAGAGCACTGAAGCTTTCTTT
TRBJ2-7,-,-,TRBV4-1,CASSHVLDKRAHYEQYF,TGCGCCAGCAGCCATGTCCTGGATAAGCGGGCCCACTACGAGCAGTACTTC
TRBJ2-7,few,TRBD2,TRBV28,CASSPVGLAGVDEQYF,TGTGCCAGCAGTCCCGTTGGGCTAGCGGGAGTCGACGAGCAGTACTTC
TRBJ1-5,-,-,TRBV12-5,CASGQKTGFDQPQHF,TGTGCTAGTGGTCAAAAAACAGGGTTTGATCAGCCCCAGCATTTT
TRBJ1-5,once,TRBD1,TRBV19,CASRNRTGGSQPQHF,TGTGCCAGTAGAAACCGGACAGGGGGCAGTCAGCCCCAGCATTTT
TRBJ1-1,-,-,TRBV6-1,CASTTSRAVGTEAFF,TGTGCCAGCACTACCAGCAGGGCCGTCGGCACTGAAGCTTTCTTT
TRBJ1-6,-,-,TRBV19,CASRLTGELRPLHF,TGTGCCAGCCGCCTGACGGGGGAACTCCGACCCCTCCACTTT
TRBJ2-5,-,-,TRBV6-5,CASIGGSQETQYF,TGTGCCAGCATAGGAGGCTCCCAAGAGACCCAGTACTTC
TRBJ2-2,-,-,TRBV5-1,CASKVAEAGGTGELFF,TGCGCCAGTAAGGTTGCGGAAGCCGGTGGCACCGGGGAGCTGTTTTTT
TRBJ2-7,-,-,TRBV7-2,CASSLGLVPDQGEQYF,TGTGCCAGCAGCTTAGGGCTGGTCCCCGATCAGGGCGAGCAGTACTTC
TRBJ1-5,-,-,TRBV6-6,CASSSRGSDSNQPQHF,TGTGCCAGCAGTTCCAGAGGAAGCGATAGCAATCAGCCCCAGCATTTT
TRBJ2-1,-,TRBD1,TRBV6-5,CASSSGQAIEQFF,TGTGCCAGCAGTTCCGGACAGGCCATTGAGCAGTTCTTC
TRBJ2-6,-,TRBD1,TRBV11-3,CASSLGTGNVLTF,TGTGCCAGCAGCTTAGGGACAGGGAACGTCCTGACTTTC
TRBJ1-1,-,-,TRBV11-2,CASSPLNTEAFF,TGTGCCAGCAGCCCCCTAAACACTGAAGCTTTCTTT
TRBJ2-1,-,TRBD2,TRBV29-1,CSGGLAGFDDEQFF,TGCAGCGGGGGACTAGCGGGGTTTGATGATGAGCAGTTCTTC
TRBJ1-1,-,TRBD1,TRBV28,CASSLVPGQGMSTEAFF,TGTGCCAGCAGTTTAGTCCCGGGACAGGGGATGAGCACTGAAGCTTTCTTT
TRBJ2-1,-,-,TRBV27,CASSVDSSYNEQFF,TGTGCCAGCAGCGTCGATAGTTCCTACAATGAGCAGTTCTTC
TRBJ2-1,-,TRBD2,TRBV27,CATRPAAGGPYNEQFF,TGTGCCACCCGTCCCGCGGCGGGGGGGCCGTACAATGAGCAGTTCTTC
TRBJ2-5,-,-,TRBV7-2,CASSWGQRAETQYF,TGTGCCAGCAGCTGGGGACAGCGGGCGGAGACCCAGTACTTC
TRBJ2-7,-,TRBD2,TRBV14,CASSGREGREYEQYF,TGTGCCAGCAGCGGACGAGAGGGGAGGGAATACGAGCAGTACTTC
TRBJ1-1,once,TRBD1,TRBV7-2,CASSLEGQGLAEAFF,TGTGCCAGCAGCTTAGAGGGACAGGGATTAGCTGAAGCTTTCTTT
TRBJ2-7,-,-,TRBV5-5,CASSSIADRPYEQYF,TGTGCCAGCAGTTCGATCGCAGACAGACCCTACGAGCAGTACTTC
TRBJ1-1,-,-,TRBV30,CAWIKTEAFF,TGTGCCTGGATAAAAACTGAAGCTTTCTTT